The clone carrying this TCR beta chain was counted only a few times. The antigen is undetermined. The sample originates from a study of beta chain features in type 1 diabetes. Study details: The patients were much like the healthy donors in age, gender and cell yields.

Every sorted population was more than 95% pure. Findings of the study overall: Naive, central memory and Treg TCRB repertoires appeared more alike in patients than in healthy donors. People with Type 1 diabetes carried modestly yet significantly shorter TCRB CDR3s in all four CD4+ subsets. Whether HLA type influences TCRB rearrangement remained unresolved here.

Since all of the isolated RNA was reverse transcribed, expressed TCRB transcripts were what got sequenced. Profiled with immunoSEQ multiplex PCR; TCRdb holds only in-frame clones, not every one. The table lists more than 250,000 clones, less than 30% of them singletons. Germline V gene data show CDR1 as GTSNPN and CDR2 as SVGIG (reference sequence). The CDR3 spans 15 residues. J lost 3 bases, V lost 3 bases, and 3 bases had no gene match. The V gene is TRBV30, the J gene TRBJ2-1, with TRBD2 matching over 12 bases. Sample: naive CD4+ T cells from blood. The receptor comes from a woman in her thirties with type 1 diabetes. Here the CDR3 DNA reads TGTGCCTGGAGCGAGGGACTAGCGGGCTACAATGAGCAGTTCTTC. Translating it yields CAWSEGLAGYNEQFF. The variable domain in full, with the rest retrieved from reference TRBV30 and TRBJ2-1, is SQTIHQWPATLVQPVGSPLSLECTVEGTSNPNLYWYRQAAGRGLQLLFYSVGIGQISSEVPQNLSASRPQDRQFILSSKKLLLSDSGFYLCAWSEGLAGYNEQFFGPGTRLTVL.